Each of the 29 T cell receptor beta chains below was sequenced from the same sample in a study of blood T cell repertoires in COVID-19. The method was immunoSEQ multiplex PCR; TCRdb's version includes in-frame clones alone and lacks a portion of them. The sample has 380,000 or so clones; more than 80% are singletons. Input material: peripheral blood. The receptors shown here come from a man aged 35 to 55 with acute or convalescent COVID-19.

The rearrangement uses TRBV7-3 and TRBJ2-1, with D possibly TRBD2 on 5 matching bases. Germline CDR1 and CDR2: SGHTA and FQGTGA. The CDR3 extends over 15 amino acids. With 1 base removed from V and 2 bases from J, the gap between germline ends came to 9 bases. CDR3 amino acids: CASSLNGEPYNEQFF. The CDR3 DNA reads as TGTGCCAGCAGCTTAAATGGGGAGCCCTACAATGAGCAGTTCTTC. The full variable domain, in which reference TRBV7-3 and TRBJ2-1 provide the parts outside the CDR3, is GAGVSQTPSNKVTEKGKYVELRCDPISGHTALYWYRQSLGQGPEFLIYFQGTGAADDSGLPNDRFFAVRPEGSVSTLKIQRTERGDSAVYLCASSLNGEPYNEQFFGPGTRLTVL.

This clone was picked up one time. J is TRBJ1-6 and V is TRBV30, with D maybe TRBD1 (5 bases). This CDR3 spans 15 amino acids. The germline V gene has CDR1 GTSNPN and CDR2 SVGIG (reference sequence). With 4 bases removed from V and 10 bases from J, the gap between germline ends came to 20 bases. In DNA, the CDR3 is TGTGCCTGGAACCACGGGGAGGGGTTGGGCTCACCCCTCCACTTT. It specifies CAWNHGEGLGSPLHF.

This clone turned up a few times. The V and J genes are TRBV7-3 and TRBJ2-2; D is perhaps TRBD1 (5 bases). Germline CDR1 and CDR2: SGHTA and FQGTGA. V lost 0 bases and J 0 bases, leaving 8 bases between the germline ends. The CDR3 contains 16 residues. The CDR3 bases are TGTGCCAGCAGCTTAACTCGCAGGGCGAACACCGGGGAGCTGTTTTTT. Translated: CASSLTRRANTGELFF.

This chain joins TRBV25-1 and TRBJ1-1, with 8 nucleotides matching TRBD1. The V gene end was trimmed by 4 bases and the J gene end by 5 bases; junction bases not matched to a gene: 6. The CDR3 runs to 14 residues. The germline gives CDR1 MGHDK, CDR2 SYGVNS. As DNA, the CDR3 is TGTGCCAGCAGTGGAAGGACAGGGTGGACTGAAGCTTTCTTT. This translates into CASSGRTGWTEAFF.

CDR3: CASSVSGNSGANVLTF. The CDR3 region has the DNA TGTGCCAGCAGTGTCTCGGGGAACTCTGGGGCCAACGTCCTGACTTTC. The genes are TRBV6-2 or TRBV6-3 and TRBJ2-6; the D gene is possibly TRBD2 (5 bases). Germline CDR1 reads MNHEY; CDR2 reads SVGEGT. The CDR3 runs to 16 residues. Deletions cut 5 bases from V and 0 bases from J, with 11 bases between.

The V call is TRBV28, the J call TRBJ2-5, with D maybe TRBD2 (5 bases). Germline V CDR1 and CDR2: MDHEN, SYDVKM. V gave up 8 bases and J gave up 8 bases, with 15 bases separating them. The CDR3 length is 12 residues. This CDR3 is CASRSGLSTQYF. CDR3 nucleotide sequence: TGTGCCAGCCGAAGCGGCCTAAGTACCCAGTACTTC. Filled out from reference TRBV28 and TRBJ2-5, the complete variable domain reads DVKVTQSSRYLVKRTGEKVFLECVQDMDHENMFWYRQDPGLGLRLIYFSYDVKMKEKGDIPEGYSVSREKKERFSLILESASTNQTSMYLCASRSGLSTQYFGPGTRLLVL.

The rearrangement links TRBV19 to TRBJ1-6; TRBD1 is a possible D gene (6 bases). CDR3 length: 13 amino acids. The germline CDR1 and CDR2 sequences are LNHDA and SQIVND (reference sequence). V was trimmed by 6 bases and J by 7 bases, leaving 10 bases between them. CDR3 protein: CASRQGWNSPLHF. The CDR3 DNA sequence: TGTGCCAGTAGACAGGGTTGGAATTCACCCCTCCACTTT.

The chain links TRBV11-2 to TRBJ2-5; 7 bases agree with TRBD1. From germline, CDR1 is SGHAT and CDR2 FQNNGV. The CDR3 covers 15 residues. Germline trimming cut 4 bases from V and 5 bases from J; bases unmatched to any gene: 10. CDR3 region: CASSSRTGPLETQYF. The CDR3 DNA reads TGTGCCAGCAGCTCCCGGACAGGTCCGTTGGAGACCCAGTACTTC. Full variable domain (rest looked up from reference TRBV11-2 and TRBJ2-5): EAGVAQSPRYKIIEKRQSVAFWCNPISGHATLYWYQQILGQGPKLLIQFQNNGVVDDSQLPKDRFSAERLKGVDSTLKIQPAKLEDSAVYLCASSSRTGPLETQYFGPGTRLLVL.

In its sample, this clone was seen many times. This chain uses TRBV2 with TRBJ2-3, with a possible D match to TRBD1 (5 bases). V lost 10 bases and J lost 0, with 14 bases in between. The CDR3 is 14 residues long. Germline values: CDR1 SNHLY, CDR2 FYNNEI. In nucleotides, the CDR3 is TGTGCCACCTTCGCCAGGGTTAGCACAGATACGCAGTATTTT. Protein sequence: CATFARVSTDTQYF.

A word on this clone: The same CDR3 is also encoded by other DNA sequences in this sample. The rearrangement links TRBV27 to TRBJ1-2, with 8 bases that match TRBD1. This CDR3 has 12 residues. The V and J ends lost 8 bases and 4 bases, in that order; junction bases with no gene match: 3. Per the germline V gene, CDR1 is MNHEY and CDR2 is SMNVEV (reference sequence). This CDR3 reads CASSGTGYGYTF. The CDR3, as DNA: TGTGCCAGCTCAGGGACAGGCTATGGCTACACCTTC.

The chain is built from TRBV5-4 and TRBJ2-7, with D unresolved. The ends were cut back, 0 bases at V and 6 bases at J, with 10 bases in the middle. There are 13 residues in the CDR3. Germline values: CDR1 SGHNT, CDR2 YYREEE (reference sequence). This CDR3 reads CASSLGQAREQYF. CDR3 coding DNA: TGTGCCAGCAGCTTGGGGCAGGCCCGCGAGCAGTACTTC.

The chain employs TRBV7-2 and TRBJ1-1; 8 nucleotides align to TRBD1. Germline CDR1 SGHTA, CDR2 FQGNSA. V gave up 6 bases and J gave up 3 bases; unmatched junction bases: 6. CDR3 length: 14 residues. The CDR3 DNA sequence: TGTGCCAGCAGACCGACAGGGGCAGACACTGAAGCTTTCTTT. It translates to CASRPTGADTEAFF.

V and J are TRBV5-1 and TRBJ1-1; D may be TRBD1 (6 bases). V lost 0 bases to trimming and J lost 10 bases, with 16 bases between them. The CDR3 is 14 amino acids. Germline V lookup: CDR1 SGHRS, CDR2 YFSETQ. CDR3 in amino acids: CASSLDRVEVGAFF. The DNA of the CDR3 is TGCGCCAGCAGCTTGGACAGGGTGGAGGTCGGAGCTTTCTTT.

The rearrangement links TRBV10-3 to TRBJ1-5; D is possibly TRBD1 (5 bases). The length of the CDR3 is 15 residues. Per germline, CDR1 ENHRY and CDR2 SYGVKD. Trimming shortened V by 0 bases and J by 5 bases, and 11 bases separated the two germline ends. CDR3 bases: TGTGCCATCAGTGAGTCGGGGGGGAGGGATCAGCCCCAGCATTTT. Translated, it gives CAISESGGRDQPQHF.

This CDR3 is CASSLAGIYNEQFF. The CDR3 DNA reads TGTGCCAGCTCACTTGCAGGAATCTACAATGAGCAGTTCTTC. The gene calls are TRBV18 and TRBJ2-1; D gene ambiguous. The length of the CDR3 is 14 residues. Trimming shortened V by 4 bases and J by 3 bases, and 10 bases separated the two germline ends. In germline, CDR1 is KGHSH, CDR2 LQKENI.

The chain uses TRBV7-8 and TRBJ1-5; D remains ambiguous. CDR3 length: 14 amino acids. Per germline, CDR1 SGHVS and CDR2 FQNEAQ. Deletions cut 3 bases from V and 0 bases from J, with 6 bases between. Written as DNA, the CDR3 is TGTGCCAGCAGCTTCAGATTTAGCAATCAGCCCCAGCATTTT. It translates to CASSFRFSNQPQHF.

The gene calls are TRBV18 and TRBJ2-1; perhaps TRBD1 as D (5 bases). This CDR3 is 16 amino acids long. The V gene's germline CDR1 is KGHSH and CDR2 LQKENI. Between the trimmed V and J ends, which lost 0 bases and 1 base, there was a span of 10 bases. The CDR3 region is CASSPPDSLSYNEQFF. Here the CDR3 DNA reads TGTGCCAGCTCACCACCCGACAGTTTATCCTACAATGAGCAGTTCTTC.

The chain's CDR3 is CASSLSDRGGYTEAFF. The CDR3 DNA is TGTGCCAGCAGTTTATCGGACAGGGGAGGGTACACTGAAGCTTTCTTT. The gene calls are TRBV27 and TRBJ1-1; 9 bases are shared with TRBD1. The trim removed 0 bases at V and 3 bases at J, leaving 5 bases unmatched. Germline V CDR1 and CDR2: MNHEY, SMNVEV (reference sequence). The CDR3 is 16 amino acids.

The chain carries TRBV5-6 and TRBJ1-4; no definite D call. Trimming removed 6 bases from V and 1 base from J, with 16 bases in between. Germline CDR1 SGHDT, CDR2 YYEEEE. CDR3 length: 16 residues. Here the CDR3 reads CASTDGPGVTNEKLFF. The CDR3 DNA sequence: TGTGCCAGCACCGATGGCCCCGGGGTAACTAATGAAAAACTGTTTTTT.

The chain uses TRBV24-1 and TRBJ1-2, with TRBD1 matching 7 bases. J gave up 3 bases and V 1 base, and 13 bases lay outside the gene matches. The CDR3 is 18 amino acids. Germline lookup yields CDR1 KGHDR and CDR2 SFDVKD. CDR3 region: CATSDLAPQDRLDYGYTF. The CDR3 bases are TGTGCCACCAGTGATTTAGCACCTCAGGACAGGCTAGACTATGGCTACACCTTC.

In DNA form, the CDR3 reads TGCGCCAGCAGAACCGGGACAGGGCGACAAGAGACCCAGTACTTC. Translation gives CASRTGTGRQETQYF. The chain joins TRBV10-1 to TRBJ2-5, with 9 bases lining up with TRBD1. CDR1 WNHNN and CDR2 SYGVQD come from the germline V gene (reference sequence). With 6 bases clipped from V and 2 bases from J, the junction kept 7 bases outside the gene matches. The CDR3 covers 15 residues.

V usage is TRBV7-3 and J usage is TRBJ2-3; 7 nucleotides line up with TRBD2. Germline V CDR1 and CDR2: SGHTA, FQGTGA. With V trimmed by 3 bases and J by 3 bases, 3 bases remained unmatched. The CDR3 extends over 14 amino acids. The CDR3 DNA is TGTGCCAGCAGCTTCGGGGGAGGGACAGATACGCAGTATTTT. Translating gives CASSFGGGTDTQYF.

The genes are TRBV5-1 and TRBJ1-4; TRBD1 matches at 7 bases. Germline lookup yields CDR1 SGHRS and CDR2 YFSETQ. There are 16 residues in the CDR3. With V trimmed by 0 bases and J by 3 bases, 5 bases remained unmatched. The DNA of the CDR3 is TGCGCCAGCAGCTTGGTAGGGGGCGGCCCTAATGAAAAACTGTTTTTT. It is translated as CASSLVGGGPNEKLFF.

V is TRBV9 and J is TRBJ2-1; 7 nucleotides line up with TRBD1. The CDR3 extends over 14 amino acids. Germline lookup yields CDR1 SGDLS and CDR2 YYNGEE. Unmatched junction bases numbered 6, after V lost 9 bases and J lost 0 bases. The CDR3 coding sequence is TGTGCCACTGCCTCAGGGGGCTCCTACAATGAGCAGTTCTTC. Translated: CATASGGSYNEQFF.

V usage is TRBV19 and J usage is TRBJ2-1; the match to TRBD2 covers 11 bases. Germline lookup yields CDR1 LNHDA and CDR2 SQIVND (reference sequence). The CDR3 runs 15 residues. V dropped 3 bases and J dropped 7; count of bases not matched to a gene: 5. CDR3 loop: CASSMGSGRANEQFF. The CDR3 DNA is TGTGCCAGTAGTATGGGTAGCGGGAGGGCGAATGAGCAGTTCTTC. The variable domain in full, with the rest retrieved from reference TRBV19 and TRBJ2-1, is DGGITQSPKYLFRKEGQNVTLSCEQNLNHDAMYWYRQDPGQGLRLIYYSQIVNDFQKGDIAEGYSVSREKKESFPLTVTSAQKNPTAFYLCASSMGSGRANEQFFGPGTRLTVL.

The chain uses TRBV10-3 and TRBJ2-4, with 10 bases identical to TRBD1. J gave up 6 bases and V 4 bases, and 0 bases lay outside the gene matches. The CDR3 has 13 amino acids. Germline loops: CDR1 ENHRY, CDR2 SYGVKD. The CDR3: CAISGQGANIQYF. The DNA for the CDR3 is TGTGCCATCAGTGGACAGGGGGCAAACATTCAGTACTTC.

The chain recombines TRBV12-3 or TRBV12-4 with TRBJ1-2, with TRBD1 matching 8 bases. CDR3 length equals 12 residues. V was pared by 6 bases and J by 8 bases, with 5 bases of the junction left unmatched. CDR3 loop: CASRRTGRGYTF. In DNA form, the CDR3 reads TGTGCCAGCAGGAGGACAGGGAGGGGCTACACCTTC.

This chain links TRBV6-1 with TRBJ1-5; D is perhaps TRBD1 (6 bases). The CDR3 spans 15 residues. Trimming pared 0 bases from V and 5 bases from J, leaving 11 bases between. Germline V lookup: CDR1 MNHNS, CDR2 SASEGT. CDR3 amino acids: CASSEAGTLYQPQHF. CDR3 DNA: TGTGCCAGCAGTGAAGCGGGGACACTGTATCAGCCCCAGCATTTT.

This clone was counted between two and nine times. The V gene is TRBV3-1 (or the pseudogene TRBV3-2), the J gene TRBJ2-2; D uncertain. V lost 3 bases and J 6 bases, leaving 5 bases between the germline ends. CDR1 is LGHDT and CDR2 is YNNKEL in the germline V gene (reference sequence). The CDR3 is 12 residues long. CDR3 in DNA: TGTGCCAGCAGCCAGAGTCCCGGGGAGCTGTTTTTT. Its translation is CASSQSPGELFF.